These 25 T cell receptor beta chains were sequenced from one sample in a study of tumor-infiltrating lymphocytes in primary liver carcinoma. Extraction also yielded germline DNA, while blood RNA was obtained from unsorted whole blood. TCR beta cDNA was made from 400 to 600 ng total RNA with a constant-region primer. Library construction for TCR beta comprised three nested multiplex PCR rounds performed with slightly modified ARM-PCR. TRBV1-TRBV30 forward primers paired with a C-beta reverse primer were used in the first two PCR rounds, which ran roughly 11 cycles each. TCRdb called the multiplex PCR reads again in MiXCR, with one record for every CDR3 protein. This table has about 180,000 distinct CDR3 sequences, 50% to 75% appearing once. Material for sequencing was peripheral blood. Receptors originate from a man aged 35 to 55 with primary liver carcinoma and hepatitis B virus infection.

This sequence joins TRBV28 and TRBJ1-5; maybe TRBD1 (6 bases). Judging by the DNA end, TRBJ2-3 fits better; the J call may be wrong. The CDR3 consists of 14 residues. The germline gives CDR1 MDHEN, CDR2 SYDVKM. CDR3 sequence (DNA): TGTGCCAGCAGTTCCGAGGGGGACAATCAGCCCCAGTATTTT. It specifies CASSSEGDNQPQYF.

Many counts were recorded for this clonotype. The CDR3 bases are TGTGCCAGCAGCCAAACACAGGGCTCACCCCTCCACTTT. Protein sequence: CASSQTQGSPLHF. The chain is built from TRBV11-2 and TRBJ1-6, with D perhaps matching TRBD1 (6 bases). Per germline, CDR1 SGHAT and CDR2 FQNNGV. This CDR3 region has 13 residues. The V gene lost 5 bases and the J gene lost 10 bases, with 12 bases spanning the gap.

Regarding this clonotype: A much larger clone is a single base away; this may be a read error. In nucleotides, the CDR3 is TGTGCCAGCAGCCGGGACAGCCCTAAAAACATTCAGTACTTC. It codes for CASSRDSPKNIQYF. The rearrangement links TRBV11-2 to TRBJ2-4, with 7 nucleotides matching TRBD1. Germline V gene data show CDR1 as SGHAT and CDR2 as FQNNGV. V dropped 5 bases and J dropped 4; count of bases not matched to a gene: 5. The CDR3 has 14 residues.

The CDR3 spells CAWSKGWQSQHF. CDR3 sequence (DNA): TGTGCCTGGAGTAAAGGGTGGCAGTCCCAGCATTTT. The chain recombines TRBV30 with TRBJ1-5; D uncertain. This CDR3 is 12 amino acids long. The V and J ends lost 2 bases and 11 bases respectively, with 13 bases between them. Germline assignment: CDR1 GTSNPN and CDR2 SVGIG (reference sequence).

In its sample, this clonotype was seen many times. The rearrangement links TRBV11-1 to TRBJ1-6, with D hard to call. Germline V gene data show CDR1 as SGHAT and CDR2 as FQDESV (reference sequence). V lost 3 bases to trimming and J lost 9 bases, with 12 bases between them. This CDR3 region has 14 residues. CDR3: CASSFGVRGSPLHF. The CDR3 DNA reads as TGTGCCAGCAGCTTCGGTGTGCGGGGTTCACCCCTCCACTTT.

This chain joins TRBV6-1 and TRBJ1-4; tentative D call: TRBD1 (6 bases). This CDR3 has 16 amino acids. V was clipped by 5 bases and J by 8 bases, with 21 bases between them. CDR1 and CDR2 (germline): MNHNS, SASEGT. CDR3 region: CASSLQPGQGYEKLFF. The CDR3 region has the DNA TGTGCCAGCAGTCTTCAACCGGGACAAGGATACGAAAAACTGTTTTTT.

This clonotype is a singleton in its sample. Relative to the germline gene, one junction end is altered; a read error may explain this. The chain is built from TRBV29-1 and TRBJ1-1; 7 nucleotides align to TRBD1. Germline V gene sequence: CDR1 SQVTM, CDR2 ANQGSEA. The CDR3 covers 13 residues. The DNA of the CDR3 is TGCAACGTTGGCACAGGGACAGACACTGAAGCTTTCTTT. Protein sequence: CNVGTGTDTEAFF. The full variable domain, rest sourced from reference TRBV29-1 and TRBJ1-1, is SAVISQKPSRDICQRGTSLTIQCQVDSQVTMMFWYRQQPGQSLTLIATANQGSEATYESGFVIDKFPISRPNLTFSTLTVSNMSPEDSSIYLCNVGTGTDTEAFFGQGTRLTVV.

This chain uses TRBV4-1 with TRBJ2-7; 15 nucleotides align to TRBD2. V dropped 6 bases and J dropped 2; count of bases not matched to a gene: 11. Germline-derived CDR1 and CDR2 are MGHRA and YSYEKL. CDR3 length equals 18 residues. In nucleotides, the CDR3 is TGCGCCAGCAGTCAGAGGGGACTAGCGGGAGGAAACGCCTACGAGCAGTACTTC. It encodes CASSQRGLAGGNAYEQYF.

In the case of this clonotype: A clone one base away is much larger, so this may be a read error. The V gene is TRBV29-1, the J gene TRBJ1-4; tentatively, D is TRBD1 (5 bases). Trimming left V 1 base short and J 0 bases short, with 15 bases between. The CDR3 has 17 residues. The V gene's germline CDR1 is SQVTM and CDR2 ANQGSEA. The CDR3 sequence is CSVEGGPTDPTNEKLFF. The CDR3 DNA follows: TGCAGCGTTGAAGGGGGCCCGACCGATCCAACTAATGAAAAACTGTTTTTT.

This clonotype appeared a few times. This chain joins TRBV6-5 and TRBJ1-1; D is unresolved. Trimming took off 1 base at V and 1 base at J, with 10 bases between the two ends. The CDR3 is 15 amino acids. Germline V gene sequence: CDR1 MNHEY, CDR2 SVGAGI. The CDR3 protein is CASSYFGVGNTEAFF. In DNA, the CDR3 is TGTGCCAGCAGTTACTTCGGGGTAGGGAACACTGAAGCTTTCTTT.

The table lists this clonotype with a few counts. This chain joins TRBV28 and TRBJ2-7, with D unresolved. The ends were cut back, 7 bases at V and 1 base at J, with 14 bases in the middle. Germline lookup yields CDR1 MDHEN and CDR2 SYDVKM. The CDR3 covers 14 residues. The chain's CDR3 is CASTDSLLSYEQYF. CDR3 coding DNA: TGTGCCAGCACCGATAGCCTTCTGTCCTACGAGCAGTACTTC.

The J gene is TRBJ2-5, the V gene TRBV12-3 or TRBV12-4; no definite D call. The CDR3 consists of 14 residues. The V and J ends lost 1 base and 2 bases respectively, with 8 bases between them. Here the CDR3 DNA reads TGTGCCAGCAGTTTAGGGGCCAGACAAGAGACCCAGTACTTC. As protein: CASSLGARQETQYF.

Points on this clonotype: One end of the junction fails to match germline, which may point to a read error. The chain combines TRBV4-2 with TRBJ1-6; possible D gene TRBD1, 6 bases. Germline V gene data show CDR1 as LGHNA and CDR2 as YNFKEQ. The length of the CDR3 is 16 residues. The CDR3 loop reads CAISQAAGQINSPLHF. The CDR3 DNA is TGTGCCATCAGCCAAGCGGCCGGACAGATTAATTCACCCCTCCACTTT.

This clonotype appeared a few times. The chain carries TRBV28 and TRBJ2-5; D may be TRBD2 (6 bases). Trimming cost V 4 bases and J 2 bases, with 17 bases left between them. This CDR3 has 16 residues. Germline loops: CDR1 MDHEN, CDR2 SYDVKM. CDR3 region: CASSSGVSSDQETQYF. The CDR3 DNA sequence: TGTGCCAGCAGTTCTGGTGTCTCTAGCGATCAAGAGACCCAGTACTTC.

The chain carries TRBV11-2 and TRBJ2-3; D remains ambiguous. Per the germline V gene, CDR1 is SGHAT and CDR2 is FQNNGV. V was shortened by 1 base and J by 7 bases, with 18 bases between the two germline ends. The CDR3 is made up of 16 amino acids. DNA for the CDR3: TGTGCCAGCAGCTTAGGTGCCCGCCCCAGCACTTATACGCAGTATTTT. Its protein is CASSLGARPSTYTQYF.

About this clonotype itself: A much larger clone sits a single nucleotide away, making a read error possible. V usage is TRBV29-1 and J usage is TRBJ2-7; no clear D gene. There are 12 residues in the CDR3. Germline assignment: CDR1 SQVTM and CDR2 ANQGSEA. Trimming removed 6 bases from V and 3 bases from J, with 12 bases in between. CDR3: CSVEKGNYEQYF. The CDR3 bases are TGCAGCGTCGAGAAGGGTAACTACGAGCAGTACTTC.

The J gene is TRBJ2-5, the V gene TRBV6-5, with D perhaps matching TRBD1 (6 bases). The CDR3 totals 15 residues. In germline, CDR1 is MNHEY, CDR2 SVGAGI. With 0 bases removed from V and 4 bases from J, the gap between germline ends came to 12 bases. The chain's CDR3 is CASSYSWGQRETQYF. The CDR3 DNA follows: TGTGCCAGCAGTTACTCATGGGGGCAGCGAGAGACCCAGTACTTC.

This clonotype occurred many times. The rearrangement links TRBV14 to TRBJ2-5, with TRBD2 matching over 7 bases. Germline-derived CDR1 and CDR2 are SGHDN and FVKESK. This CDR3 has 13 residues. Trimming took 1 base from V and 7 from J; bases not matched to a gene: 3. DNA for the CDR3: TGTGCCAGCAGCCAAGTCCCTAGCGGGACCCAGTACTTC. The encoded protein is CASSQVPSGTQYF.

About this clonotype itself: A clone one base away is much larger, so this may be a read error. The genes are TRBV10-3 and TRBJ1-5; no definite D call. In germline, CDR1 is ENHRY, CDR2 SYGVKD. CDR3 size: 16 residues. V lost 0 bases and J lost 10, with 19 bases in between. The CDR3 sequence: CAISESGGCTSPPQHF. The CDR3 nucleotides read TGTGCCATCAGTGAGTCGGGTGGGTGCACATCCCCACCCCAGCATTTT.

As concerns this clonotype: Being one base from a much bigger clone, this may be a read error. V gene TRBV11-2 combines with J gene TRBJ2-3; 9 bases agree with TRBD2. From germline, CDR1 is SGHAT and CDR2 FQNNGV. J gave up 3 bases and V 7 bases, and 8 bases lay outside the gene matches. The CDR3 extends over 15 amino acids. CDR3 region: CASNHGGRGTDTQYF. The CDR3 DNA is TGTGCCAGCAACCACGGCGGGAGGGGGACAGATACGCAGTATTTT.

In the case of this clonotype: This may come from a read error, since a much larger clone is one base off. The chain combines TRBV6-6 with TRBJ2-5, with 7 bases that match TRBD1. This CDR3 comprises 14 residues. Germline lookup yields CDR1 MNHNY and CDR2 SVGAGI (reference sequence). The CDR3: CANSLVTGIETQYF. The CDR3 bases are TGTGCCAACAGTTTGGTGACAGGGATCGAGACCCAGTACTTC.

On this clonotype itself: Because it lacks the conserved phenylalanine or tryptophan at the end, this CDR3 is likely a read error. This chain connects TRBV29-1 to TRBJ1-2; unclear D gene. The CDR3 consists of 11 residues. CDR1 is SQVTM, CDR2 ANQGSEA, per germline. Deletions cut 2 bases from V and 4 bases from J, with 5 bases between. For the CDR3, the DNA is TGCAGCGTTGAAAGCTCCTATGGCTACACCTTA. Amino acid sequence: CSVESSYGYTL.

In regard to this clonotype: One junction end does not reproduce the germline sequence, and a read error may be involved. V is TRBV11-1 and J is TRBJ1-1; weak D call: TRBD1 (5 bases). Germline V lookup: CDR1 SGHAT, CDR2 FQDESV (reference sequence). The CDR3 contains 13 residues. In DNA, the CDR3 is TGTGCCGGCAGCCTCAGGGAGAACATTGAAGCTTTCTTT. Its protein product is CAGSLRENIEAFF. Looking up the rest from reference TRBV11-1 and TRBJ1-1 gives the full variable domain: EAEVAQSPRYKITEKSQAVAFWCDPISGHATLYWYRQILGQGPELLVQFQDESVVDDSQLPKDRFSAERLKGVDSTLKIQPAELGDSAMYLCAGSLRENIEAFFGQGTRLTVV.

Comment on this clonotype: One end of the junction is discordant with germline, which a read error may explain. The chain uses TRBV11-2 and TRBJ2-7, with D possibly called TRBD1 or TRBD2 (5 bases each). The CDR3 runs to 12 residues. Germline assignment: CDR1 SGHAT and CDR2 FQNNGV. This CDR3 is CACSRDGYGQYF. The CDR3 DNA is TGTGCCTGCAGCCGGGACGGCTACGGGCAGTACTTC.

This clonotype has at least ten counts. The chain joins TRBV11-2 to TRBJ2-3; tentatively, D is TRBD1 (5 bases). The CDR3 is 14 residues long. Germline V gives CDR1 SGHAT, CDR2 FQNNGV. Trimming left V 1 base short and J 6 bases short, with 11 bases between. The CDR3 loop reads CASSLGDSHDTQYF. Here the CDR3 DNA reads TGTGCCAGCAGCTTAGGAGACAGCCACGATACGCAGTATTTT.